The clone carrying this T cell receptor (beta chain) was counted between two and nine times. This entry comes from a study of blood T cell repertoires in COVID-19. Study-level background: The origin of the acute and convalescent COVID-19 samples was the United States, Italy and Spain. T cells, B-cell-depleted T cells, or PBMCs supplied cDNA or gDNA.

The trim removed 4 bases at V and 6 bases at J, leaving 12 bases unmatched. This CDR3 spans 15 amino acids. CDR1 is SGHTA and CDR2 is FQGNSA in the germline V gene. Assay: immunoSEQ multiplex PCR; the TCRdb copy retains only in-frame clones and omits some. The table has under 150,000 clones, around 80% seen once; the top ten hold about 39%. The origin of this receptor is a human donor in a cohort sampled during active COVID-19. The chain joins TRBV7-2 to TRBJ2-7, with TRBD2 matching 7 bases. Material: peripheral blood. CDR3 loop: CASSSGMSGVGEQYF. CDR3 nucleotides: TGTGCCAGCAGCTCCGGGATGAGCGGGGTAGGCGAGCAGTACTTC.